These 6 T cell receptor beta chains were all obtained from the same sample, sequenced in a study of Ad26.COV2.S vaccination and SARS-CoV-2 variants. This sample's treatment: some 20 received Ad26.COV2.S at low or high dose, single or two shots; a few received placebo; per-sample allocation not given. At day 63 after the first vaccine or placebo injection, samples were drawn. The method was immunoSEQ multiplex PCR; TCRdb's version includes in-frame clones alone and lacks a portion of them. Of 350,000 to 500,000 clones listed, 89% are singletons. This sample comprised peripheral blood, obtained in a trial of Ad26.COV2.S vaccine versus placebo. Every receptor here comes from a person between 18 and 60 years old who received the Ad26.COV2.S COVID-19 vaccine or a placebo.

This clone was seen only once. The chain recombines TRBV7-2 with TRBJ2-3, with D maybe TRBD2 (7 bases). The V end was cut by 2 bases, the J end by 0 bases, with 12 bases between. CDR1 and CDR2 (germline): SGHTA, FQGNSA. The CDR3 spans 16 residues. CDR3: CASSLKGGTSTDTQYF. As DNA, the CDR3 is TGTGCCAGCAGCTTAAAGGGGGGGACTAGCACAGATACGCAGTATTTT.

This chain joins TRBV27 and TRBJ2-1; maybe TRBD2 (6 bases). The germline V and J ends were trimmed by 4 bases and 4 bases, with 14 bases remaining between them. The CDR3 spans 15 residues. The germline V gene has CDR1 MNHEY and CDR2 SMNVEV (reference sequence). The CDR3 here is CASSSGTFKYNEQFF. CDR3 sequence (DNA): TGTGCCAGCAGTTCCGGGACTTTTAAGTACAATGAGCAGTTCTTC.

This clone has only one observation. This chain uses TRBV15 with TRBJ2-1; D gene uncertain. Trimming pared 0 bases from V and 10 bases from J, leaving 10 bases between. The germline gives CDR1 LNHNV, CDR2 YYDKDF (reference sequence). The CDR3 length is 13 residues. Here the CDR3 reads CATSRDSRGEQFF. Here the CDR3 DNA reads TGTGCCACCAGCAGAGATTCGCGTGGGGAGCAGTTCTTC.

In this sample, this clone turned up once. This sequence joins TRBV6-2 or TRBV6-3 and TRBJ1-2; no clear D gene. Germline V gives CDR1 MNHEY, CDR2 SVGEGT. The CDR3 sequence is 13 residues long. The V end lost 1 base, the J end lost 0 bases, and 3 bases lay between the germline ends. CDR3 region: CASSYWANYGYTF. DNA for the CDR3: TGTGCCAGCAGTTACTGGGCTAACTATGGCTACACCTTC.

The J gene is TRBJ2-7, the V gene TRBV6-5; the match to TRBD2 covers 10 bases. Per the germline V gene, CDR1 is MNHEY and CDR2 is SVGAGI. J gave up 0 bases and V 2 bases, and 1 base lay outside the gene matches. CDR3 length equals 15 residues. This chain's CDR3 is CASSYGLADSYEQYF. The CDR3 nucleotides are TGTGCCAGCAGTTACGGACTAGCGGACTCCTACGAGCAGTACTTC.

The chain is built from TRBV6-1 and TRBJ2-3, with D maybe TRBD2 (5 bases). The ends were cut back, 1 base at V and 10 bases at J, with 12 bases in the middle. Germline assignment: CDR1 MNHNS and CDR2 SASEGT. The CDR3 contains 13 residues. The CDR3 region is CASSEVPHGAQYF. CDR3 in DNA: TGTGCCAGCAGTGAAGTGCCCCACGGGGCGCAGTATTTT.